These 28 T cell receptor beta chains share one sample of origin, sequenced in a study of identical twins. TCRdb recomputed calls from the 5' RACE reads with MiXCR, one row per CDR3 protein. Among more than 1.5 million distinct CDR3 sequences listed, around 33% were seen once. The material sequenced was cord blood. All receptors come from a newborn girl in good health.

The table lists this clonotype with many counts. The chain has TRBV7-2 and TRBJ1-1, with D uncertain. V was clipped by 2 bases and J by 1 base, with 8 bases between them. Germline loops: CDR1 SGHTA, CDR2 FQGNSA. There are 14 residues in the CDR3. The CDR3 DNA sequence: TGTGCCAGCAGCTTATACGGAGCGAACACTGAAGCTTTCTTT. Translating gives CASSLYGANTEAFF.

This clonotype turned up a few times. V and J are TRBV7-9 and TRBJ2-7, with 14 bases fitting TRBD2. The V segment lost 1 base and the J segment 3 bases; nucleotides outside the gene matches: 2. This CDR3 comprises 16 residues. Germline V CDR1 and CDR2: SEHNR, FQNEAQ (reference sequence). CDR3 in amino acids: CASSLVGLAGGYEQYF. CDR3 nucleotide sequence: TGTGCCAGCAGCTTAGTTGGACTAGCGGGGGGCTACGAGCAGTACTTC.

This clonotype occurred a few times. This chain uses TRBV29-1 with TRBJ1-2; no clear D. The CDR3 extends over 12 amino acids. Germline lookup yields CDR1 SQVTM and CDR2 ANQGSEA. Trimming took 7 bases from V and 4 from J, leaving 13 bases between them. CDR3 nucleotides: TGCAGCGCCACGGACGGTACCTATGGCTACACCTTC. Its translation: CSATDGTYGYTF.

With regard to this clonotype: An end of the junction does not agree with germline; a read error may underlie this. The chain uses TRBV2 and TRBJ1-2; D not resolved. Germline CDR1 and CDR2: SNHLY and FYNNEI. There are 14 residues in the CDR3. The CDR3 spells CASSGGEANCGYTF. In DNA form, the CDR3 reads TGTGCCAGCAGTGGGGGAGAGGCTAACTGTGGCTACACCTTC.

This clonotype has more than one count but fewer than ten. This sequence joins TRBV7-6 and TRBJ2-1; 13 bases match TRBD2. Germline CDR1 reads SGHVS; CDR2 reads FNYEAQ. V lost 5 bases, J lost 3 bases, and 10 bases stayed unmatched. The CDR3 consists of 18 residues. Here the CDR3 reads CASSPKGLAGVFYNEQFF. The CDR3 DNA sequence: TGTGCCAGCAGCCCTAAAGGACTAGCGGGGGTGTTCTACAATGAGCAGTTCTTC.

The genes are TRBV20-1 and TRBJ2-3; D is possibly TRBD1 (6 bases). CDR1 DFQATT and CDR2 SNEGSKA come from the germline V gene (reference sequence). Trimming took 5 bases from V and 11 from J, leaving 20 bases between them. This CDR3 comprises 13 residues. This CDR3 reads CSAHTGLQSGQYF. In DNA form, the CDR3 reads TGCAGTGCTCATACAGGGCTTCAGAGTGGGCAGTATTTT.

The CDR3 reads CAITRGQAMNTEAFF. As DNA, the CDR3 is TGTGCCATCACCCGCGGACAGGCCATGAACACTGAAGCTTTCTTT. The chain has TRBV10-3 and TRBJ1-1; 7 bases fit TRBD1. CDR1 and CDR2 (germline): ENHRY, SYGVKD. CDR3 length equals 15 residues. V shed 7 bases and J 0 bases; nucleotides not matched to a gene: 8.

The chain joins TRBV4-1 to TRBJ2-7; 9 bases align to TRBD2. The germline V gene has CDR1 MGHRA and CDR2 YSYEKL. This CDR3 is 18 amino acids long. J lost 0 bases, V lost 1 base, and 10 bases had no gene match. In nucleotides, the CDR3 is TGCGCCAGCAGCCAAGTATTAAGGGTTAGCGGGGGCTCCTACGAGCAGTACTTC. Translating it yields CASSQVLRVSGGSYEQYF.

This clonotype was seen a few times. This chain links TRBV12-3 or TRBV12-4 with TRBJ2-5; D is ambiguous. The V and J ends lost 3 bases and 5 bases respectively, with 10 bases between them. The CDR3 is 13 amino acids. CDR3 region: CASSFYLGETQYF. CDR3 bases: TGTGCCAGCAGTTTTTATCTTGGCGAGACCCAGTACTTC.

The rearrangement uses TRBV30 and TRBJ1-2, with 7 bases matching TRBD1. Germline-derived CDR1 and CDR2 are GTSNPN and SVGIG (reference sequence). The CDR3 is 13 residues long. V shed 2 bases and J 3 bases; nucleotides not matched to a gene: 3. The CDR3 DNA sequence: TGTGCCTGGAGTCAGACAGGGTACTATGGCTACACCTTC. This encodes CAWSQTGYYGYTF.

Only a few counts were recorded for this clonotype. The chain has TRBV12-3 or TRBV12-4 and TRBJ2-1, with 7 positions matching TRBD2. V was clipped by 3 bases and J by 6 bases; unmatched bases: 2. The CDR3 totals 13 residues. CDR3 region: CASSLGRANEQFF. CDR3 sequence (DNA): TGTGCCAGCAGTTTGGGGAGGGCCAATGAGCAGTTCTTC.

This clonotype turned up a few times. The rearrangement uses TRBV28 and TRBJ2-7, with D tentatively TRBD1 (5 bases). The germline V gene encodes CDR1 MDHEN and CDR2 SYDVKM. This CDR3 region has 14 residues. V gave up 6 bases and J gave up 2 bases, with 14 bases separating them. In nucleotides, the CDR3 is TGTGCCAGCAGAGACAGTGCCAGTCCCTACGAGCAGTACTTC. Residues: CASRDSASPYEQYF.

This clonotype was observed a single time. The chain joins TRBV29-1 to TRBJ1-1; D is unclear. CDR1 and CDR2 from the germline V gene are SQVTM and ANQGSEA. Deletions cut 4 bases from V and 4 bases from J, with 4 bases between. The length of the CDR3 is 10 residues. CDR3 nucleotide sequence: TGCAGCGTTGGAGTCACTGAAGCTTTCTTT. Translated, it gives CSVGVTEAFF.

This clonotype is a singleton in its sample. The gene calls are TRBV20-1 and TRBJ1-1; D is undetermined. Germline loops: CDR1 DFQATT, CDR2 SNEGSKA (reference sequence). Trimming left V 3 bases short and J 10 bases short, with 15 bases between. This CDR3 has 12 amino acids. As DNA, the CDR3 is TGCAGTGCTAGTCGTCCGGCGTTTGTAGCTTTCTTT. This sequence encodes CSASRPAFVAFF.

This clonotype was detected only a few times. The V and J genes are TRBV3-1 and TRBJ2-5; 9 nucleotides agree with TRBD2. CDR1 is LGHDT, CDR2 YNNKEL, per germline (reference sequence). V trimming: 1 base; J trimming: 11 bases; junction bases outside the gene matches: 8. The CDR3 sequence is 14 residues long. The CDR3 is CASSQGVSGSSQYF. The CDR3 DNA sequence: TGTGCCAGCAGCCAAGGTGTTAGCGGGAGTTCTCAGTACTTC.

The chain employs TRBV29-1 and TRBJ1-1, with a weak D call TRBD1 (6 bases). The CDR3 length is 14 residues. Germline loops: CDR1 SQVTM, CDR2 ANQGSEA. Trimming took off 7 bases at V and 1 base at J, with 16 bases between the two ends. CDR3 in amino acids: CSAHGGAGNTEAFF. The CDR3 DNA is TGCAGCGCCCACGGGGGGGCGGGGAACACTGAAGCTTTCTTT.

This chain links TRBV20-1 with TRBJ1-1; unclear D gene. The germline V gene has CDR1 DFQATT and CDR2 SNEGSKA (reference sequence). Trimming pared 6 bases from V and 0 bases from J, leaving 11 bases between. This CDR3 has 13 amino acids. The CDR3 is CSAMRSLNTEAFF. The CDR3, as DNA: TGCAGTGCGATGCGGTCCTTGAACACTGAAGCTTTCTTT.

The CDR3, as DNA: TGTGCCAGCAGCTTTCCTAGCGGGGAAGAGACCCAGTACTTC. Its translation is CASSFPSGEETQYF. J is TRBJ2-5 and V is TRBV5-6, with 9 bases that match TRBD2. Trimming took 2 bases from V and 3 from J; bases not matched to a gene: 2. CDR1 and CDR2 from the germline V gene are SGHDT and YYEEEE. The CDR3 runs to 14 residues. The full variable domain, its missing parts supplied by reference TRBV5-6 and TRBJ2-5, is DAGVTQSPTHLIKTRGQQVTLRCSPKSGHDTVSWYQQALGQGPQFIFQYYEEEERQRGNFPDRFSGHQFPNYSSELNVNALLLGDSALYLCASSFPSGEETQYFGPGTRLLVL.

This chain links TRBV29-1 with TRBJ1-1, with D possibly TRBD1 on 5 matching bases. The CDR3 contains 14 residues. Germline lookup yields CDR1 SQVTM and CDR2 ANQGSEA. V was trimmed by 4 bases and J by 1 base, leaving 13 bases between them. CDR3 DNA: TGCAGCGTTGCGGGGAGACAGTCGAACACTGAAGCTTTCTTT. It codes for CSVAGRQSNTEAFF.

V and J are TRBV28 and TRBJ1-3, with no clear D. V dropped 3 bases and J dropped 0 bases, with 9 bases sitting between them. The CDR3 has 15 residues. Germline CDR1 and CDR2: MDHEN and SYDVKM. The CDR3 spells CASSFAVSSGNTIYF. Written as DNA, the CDR3 is TGTGCCAGCAGTTTCGCTGTTAGCTCTGGAAACACCATATATTTT.

The gene calls are TRBV3-1 and TRBJ2-2; 10 bases are a match to TRBD2. In germline, CDR1 is LGHDT, CDR2 YNNKEL (reference sequence). V shed 4 bases, J shed 5 bases, and the junction held 4 bases outside the gene matches. This CDR3 is 15 amino acids long. Written as DNA, the CDR3 is TGTGCCAGCAGCCGTAGCGGGAGGTCGACCGGGGAGCTGTTTTTT. Translated, it gives CASSRSGRSTGELFF.

This clonotype showed up just a few times. The chain employs TRBV5-4 and TRBJ2-2; D unclear. Germline V gene lookup returns CDR1 SGHNT and CDR2 YYREEE (reference sequence). V lost 1 base to trimming and J lost 4 bases, with 8 bases between them. This CDR3 region has 14 residues. The CDR3 DNA is TGTGCCAGCAGCTTGTCCGGAGTCACCGGGGAGCTGTTTTTT. It specifies CASSLSGVTGELFF. The full variable domain, in which reference TRBV5-4 and TRBJ2-2 provide the parts outside the CDR3, is ETGVTQSPTHLIKTRGQQVTLRCSSQSGHNTVSWYQQALGQGPQFIFQYYREEENGRGNFPPRFSGLQFPNYSSELNVNALELDDSALYLCASSLSGVTGELFFGEGSRLTVL.

This clonotype showed up just a few times. The rearrangement uses TRBV27 and TRBJ2-1; D unclear. V was clipped by 0 bases and J by 6 bases, with 9 bases between them. The CDR3 runs to 14 residues. Germline CDR1 reads MNHEY; CDR2 reads SMNVEV (reference sequence). Here the CDR3 DNA reads TGTGCCAGCAGTTTATCCCGGAGACGCAATGAGCAGTTCTTC. This translates into CASSLSRRRNEQFF.

The CDR3 DNA reads TGTGCCTGGAGTGTGCCCCCTACTGAAGCTTTCTTT. Amino acid sequence: CAWSVPPTEAFF. J is TRBJ1-1 and V is TRBV30; D unclear. V dropped 0 bases and J dropped 5 bases, with 7 bases sitting between them. This CDR3 has 12 residues. Germline V gene sequence: CDR1 GTSNPN, CDR2 SVGIG (reference sequence).

The chain carries TRBV6-1 and TRBJ1-1, with unresolved D. The V and J ends lost 6 bases and 0 bases respectively, with 20 bases between them. The CDR3 consists of 17 residues. Germline V gene sequence: CDR1 MNHNS, CDR2 SASEGT. The CDR3 sequence: CASSEMEQLLMNTEAFF. The CDR3 DNA sequence: TGTGCCAGCAGCGAAATGGAACAGCTATTAATGAACACTGAAGCTTTCTTT.

The rearrangement joins TRBV7-8 to TRBJ2-5; a weak D match, TRBD2 (6 bases). Trimming pared 5 bases from V and 11 bases from J, leaving 21 bases between. The CDR3 length is 14 residues. Germline CDR1 is SGHVS and CDR2 is FQNEAQ. DNA for the CDR3: TGTGCCAGCAGCCCAACGGGAGTTTATAATGAGCAGTACTTC. Its translation is CASSPTGVYNEQYF.

About this clonotype itself: A much larger clonotype is one base distant, so this may be a read error. The chain links TRBV7-2 to TRBJ2-3, with D perhaps matching TRBD2 (6 bases). Per germline, CDR1 SGHTA and CDR2 FQGNSA. V lost 1 base and J 2 bases, leaving 10 bases between the germline ends. The CDR3 totals 15 residues. The CDR3 loop reads CASSLGGLPTDTQYF. The CDR3 DNA reads as TGTGCCAGCAGCTTAGGGGGACTCCCCACAGATACGCAGTATTTT. The full variable domain, rest sourced from reference TRBV7-2 and TRBJ2-3, is GAGVSQSPSNKVTEKGKDVELRCDPISGHTALYWYRQSLGQGLEFLIYFQGNSAPDKSGLPSDRFSAERTGGSVSTLTIQRTQQEDSAVYLCASSLGGLPTDTQYFGPGTRLTVL.

V usage is TRBV3-1 and J usage is TRBJ2-5; 12 bases are shared with TRBD2. Trimming cost V 1 base and J 7 bases; bases outside gene matches: 1. CDR3 size: 14 residues. The germline V gene has CDR1 LGHDT and CDR2 YNNKEL (reference sequence). The CDR3 coding sequence is TGTGCCAGCAGCCAAGTGACTAGCGGGGGGACCCAGTACTTC. Translating gives CASSQVTSGGTQYF.